The T cell receptor (beta chain) under discussion was sequenced for a study of neurological immune-mediated disorders. Broader study findings: HTLV-1-associated myelopathy displayed the greatest TCR clonal expansion, and multiple sclerosis exhibited the smallest, lower than that of healthy controls.

This clonotype was seen many times. Its antigen is currently unknown. For the sorted libraries, about 970,000 CD4+ or CD8+ T cells were used. The method for making cDNA was 5'RACE, and it used 10-nucleotide random UMIs. TCRdb re-called the 5' RACE reads with MiXCR, one entry per CDR3 protein. The sample yields around 14,000 distinct CDR3 sequences, about 6.8% seen once. The origin of this receptor is a woman aged 40-49 years in good health. Sequenced input: CD8+ T cells from blood.

CDR3 loop: CASSLEGAPSRTDTQYF. CDR3 bases: TGTGCCAGCAGCTTAGAAGGAGCTCCCTCCCGCACAGATACGCAGTATTTT. The chain joins TRBV7-9 to TRBJ2-3; the D is unclear. The germline CDR1 and CDR2 sequences are SEHNR and FQNEAQ (reference sequence). CDR3 size: 17 residues. Trimming took 1 base from V and 1 from J, leaving 15 bases between them.